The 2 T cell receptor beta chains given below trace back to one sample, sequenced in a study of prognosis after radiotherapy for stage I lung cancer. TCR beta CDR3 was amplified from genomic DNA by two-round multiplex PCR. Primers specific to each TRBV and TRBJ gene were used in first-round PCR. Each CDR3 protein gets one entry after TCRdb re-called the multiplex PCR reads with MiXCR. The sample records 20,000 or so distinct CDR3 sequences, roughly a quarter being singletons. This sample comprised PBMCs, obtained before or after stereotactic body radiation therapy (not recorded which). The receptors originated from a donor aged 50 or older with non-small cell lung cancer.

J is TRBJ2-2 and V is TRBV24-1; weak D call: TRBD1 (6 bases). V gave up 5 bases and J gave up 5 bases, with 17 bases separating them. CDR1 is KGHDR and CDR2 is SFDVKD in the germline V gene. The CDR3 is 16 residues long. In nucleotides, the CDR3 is TGTGCCACCAGTGGGGGAACGGGACACTATACCGGGGAGCTGTTTTTT. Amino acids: CATSGGTGHYTGELFF.

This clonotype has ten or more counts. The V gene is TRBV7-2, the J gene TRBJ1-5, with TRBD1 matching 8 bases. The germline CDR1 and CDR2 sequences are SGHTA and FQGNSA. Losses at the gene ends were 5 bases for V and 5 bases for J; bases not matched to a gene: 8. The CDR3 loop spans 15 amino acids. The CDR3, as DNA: TGTGCCAGCAGCACCCGGACAGGGTCGGATCAGCCCCAGCATTTT. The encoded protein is CASSTRTGSDQPQHF.